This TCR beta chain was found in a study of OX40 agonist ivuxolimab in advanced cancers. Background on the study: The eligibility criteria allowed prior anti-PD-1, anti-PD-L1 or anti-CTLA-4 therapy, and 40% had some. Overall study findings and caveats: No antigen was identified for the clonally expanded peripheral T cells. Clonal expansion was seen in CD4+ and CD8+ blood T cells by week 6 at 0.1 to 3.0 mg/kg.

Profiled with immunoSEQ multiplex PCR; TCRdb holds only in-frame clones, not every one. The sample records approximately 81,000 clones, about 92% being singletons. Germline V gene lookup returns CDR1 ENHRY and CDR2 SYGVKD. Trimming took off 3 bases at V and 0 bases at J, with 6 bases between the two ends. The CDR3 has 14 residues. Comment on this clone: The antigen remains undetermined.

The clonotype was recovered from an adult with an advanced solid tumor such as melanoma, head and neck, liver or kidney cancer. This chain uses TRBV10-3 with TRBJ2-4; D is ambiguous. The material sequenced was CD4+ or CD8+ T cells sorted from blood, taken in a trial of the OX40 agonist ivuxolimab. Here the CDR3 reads CAISDPLAKNIQYF. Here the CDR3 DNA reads TGTGCCATCAGTGATCCGCTAGCCAAAAACATTCAGTACTTC.